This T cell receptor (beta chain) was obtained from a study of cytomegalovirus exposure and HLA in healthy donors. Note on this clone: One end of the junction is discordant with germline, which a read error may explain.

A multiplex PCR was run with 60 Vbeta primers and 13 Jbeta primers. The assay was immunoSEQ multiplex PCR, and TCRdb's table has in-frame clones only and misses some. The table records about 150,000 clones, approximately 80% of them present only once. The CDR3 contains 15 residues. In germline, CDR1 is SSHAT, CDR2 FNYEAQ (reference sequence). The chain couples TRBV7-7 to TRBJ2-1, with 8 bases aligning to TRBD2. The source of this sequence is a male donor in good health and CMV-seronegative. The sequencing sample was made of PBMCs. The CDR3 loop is CASSLVAGRNNEQFF. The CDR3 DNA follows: TGTGCTAGCAGCTTAGTAGCGGGAAGGAACAATGAGCAGTTCTTC. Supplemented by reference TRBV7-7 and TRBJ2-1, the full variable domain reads GAGVSQSPRYKVTKRGQDVTLRCDPISSHATLYWYQQALGQGPEFLTYFNYEAQPDKSGLPSDRFSAERPEGSISTLTIQRTEQRDSAMYRCASSLVAGRNNEQFFGPGTRLTVL.